This TCR beta chain originates from a study of graft-versus-host responses after intestinal transplantation (dated by TCRdb to the early 2020s). Describing the broader study: Multivisceral, liver-intestinal, or isolated intestinal transplants were received by the recipients. Every recipient was given anti-thymocyte globulin induction, then maintenance tacrolimus and steroids for around three years. Graft-versus-host and host-versus-graft alloreactive T cell clones were tracked in the graft, circulation and bone marrow after intestinal transplantation using bulk TCR-beta CDR3 sequencing. To identify alloreactive clones, pre-transplant mixed lymphocyte reaction products were sequenced and then compared with unstimulated pre-transplant donor and recipient T cells. The cohort enrolled 20 to 25 intestinal transplant recipients including one retransplant, and 3 patients lacking pretransplant specimens were excluded. A peak of at least 4% donor T cells among recipient peripheral blood mononuclear cells was the definition used for donor T cell macrochimerism. Samples from a few later patients were sequenced in-house on an Illumina MiSeq with MiXCR processing rather than by the commercial service.

Concerning this clone itself: Its antigen remains unidentified. Within one base of it there is no much larger clone, and no base qualities were kept.

Blood samples were collected up to 4 times in the first month after transplant and then at least monthly when available. Library preparation was by the immunoSEQ multiplex PCR assay. For most patients, high-throughput TCR-beta CDR3 sequencing of genomic DNA was performed by Adaptive Biotechnologies. The paper's processing steps were these. Adaptive's ImmunoSEQ software supplied the TCR sequencing data for around 17 patients, while MiXCR and VDJtools were used to process a few other patients. CDR3 nucleotide sequences shared by donor and recipient were removed because the origin of these sequences could not be assigned. To be classed as alloreactive, a clone needed at least 2-fold expansion over unstimulated cells and a minimum CFSE-low frequency of 0.002% (template counts) or 0.001% (read counts). Clones were considered mappable if detected in sequenced pre-transplant spleen, lymph node, or MLR CFSE-low populations of the donor or recipient. The cumulative frequency of alloreactive clones was calculated as a percentage of all sequences, weighted by copy number. The table comes from immuneACCESS by way of TCRdb, which keeps in-frame sequences with V and J called. Part of the clones is missing from these tables; in studies checked, under half for an unresolved V gene and the rest for unknown reasons. Clone size and V and J calls were adopted from that table, with D and trimming inferred from the DNA. The sample table contains 35,000 to 45,000 clones; only one count was recorded for more than 85% of them. Together, the top ten hold 3.5% to 5% of the sample.

The full study reports these points: In patients with donor T cell macrochimerism, the allografts had high GvH to HvG T cell clonal ratios. Conclusions were limited by the relatively low number and heterogeneity of intestinal transplant patients. GvH clones were found in recipient bone marrow, and some of the GvH clones appeared earlier in ileal mucosa or blood, which is consistent with an intestinal mucosal origin. Peak levels of circulating GvH clones were associated with declines in HvG clones early after transplant.

The CDR3 spans 13 residues, from the cysteine through the phenylalanine. The sequence is cut down to CDR3 DNA, 39 bases in frame from base 1. Based on the germline V gene, the CDR1 and CDR2 sequences are MDHEN and SYDVKM. V loses 3 bases of germline sequence and J loses 0 bases, and the interval between the two ends is 3 bases. The sample consisted of PBMCs, taken 524 days after transplant. This receptor chain uses TRBV28 and TRBJ1-5, with the D gene call left open. This TCR came from a human patient who received an intestinal transplant, so some T cells may come from the graft donor. The CDR3 has the sequence CASSLISNQPQHF. In nucleotides, the sequence is TGTGCCAGCAGTTTGATTAGCAATCAGCCCCAGCATTTT.